These 28 T cell receptor beta chains were all obtained from the same sample, sequenced in a study of T-cell memory formation after mild COVID-19. TCRdb re-called the 5' RACE reads through MiXCR, storing one row per CDR3 protein. This sample has some 88,000 distinct CDR3 sequences, with about 23% found just once. Sequences were obtained from PBMCs or a T cell subset sorted from them (not recorded which). The receptors were gathered from a man in his late teens or twenties who had mild COVID-19 (a few samples of this study predate the infection). Cell type and time point are not known.

This clonotype was counted between two and nine times. The chain combines TRBV29-1 with TRBJ1-1, with no clear D. V gave up 1 base and J gave up 6 bases, with 9 bases separating them. This CDR3 is built from 12 residues. The V gene's germline CDR1 is SQVTM and CDR2 ANQGSEA. CDR3 nucleotides: TGCAGCGTTGAAGCCCAACAGCCTGAAGCTTTCTTT. The encoded protein is CSVEAQQPEAFF.

CDR3 sequence reads: CASSLGRAYNEQFF. The CDR3 DNA is TGTGCCAGCAGCTTGGGACGGGCCTACAATGAGCAGTTCTTC. V is TRBV5-6 and J is TRBJ2-1; no reliable D call. Trimming cost V 0 bases and J 2 bases, with 6 bases left between them. The CDR3 consists of 14 residues. The germline gives CDR1 SGHDT, CDR2 YYEEEE.

J is TRBJ1-3 and V is TRBV9; D is unresolved. The length of the CDR3 is 16 residues. Deletions cut 6 bases from V and 0 bases from J, with 16 bases between. Germline CDR1 and CDR2: SGDLS and YYNGEE. The CDR3 spells CASTGASYPSGNTIYF. The DNA for the CDR3 is TGTGCCAGCACCGGTGCGTCCTACCCCTCTGGAAACACCATATATTTT.

This chain connects TRBV11-2 to TRBJ1-5; 7 bases line up with TRBD1. CDR1 and CDR2 from the germline V gene are SGHAT and FQNNGV. The J segment lost 9 bases and the V segment lost 5 bases, leaving 13 bases of the junction unmatched. The CDR3 spans 15 residues. DNA for the CDR3: TGTGCCAGCAGCCACGGGACAGAGGCCTCTGGGCCCCAGCATTTT. The encoded protein is CASSHGTEASGPQHF.

This clonotype was seen only a few times. This chain links TRBV19 with TRBJ2-2; D could derive from TRBD1 or TRBD2 (6 bases each). Trimming shortened V by 1 base and J by 4 bases, and 13 bases separated the two germline ends. From germline, CDR1 is LNHDA and CDR2 SQIVND (reference sequence). This CDR3 contains 16 residues. The CDR3 loop reads CASSIAGAGFTGELFF. The CDR3 bases are TGTGCCAGTAGTATAGCGGGGGCCGGCTTCACCGGGGAGCTGTTTTTT.

The table lists this clonotype with a few counts. CDR3 nucleotides: TGCAGTGCTAGAGATCGGGGACAGGGGACAGATACGCAGTATTTT. Translation: CSARDRGQGTDTQYF. The V gene is TRBV20-1, the J gene TRBJ2-3; 10 bases match TRBD1. V shed 0 bases and J 3 bases; nucleotides not matched to a gene: 3. Germline assignment: CDR1 DFQATT and CDR2 SNEGSKA (reference sequence). This CDR3 region has 15 residues.

There are many counts of this clonotype. This chain joins TRBV24-1 and TRBJ2-7, with D unresolved. Germline V CDR1 and CDR2: KGHDR, SFDVKD. V shed 0 bases and J shed 2 bases, with 10 bases lying between them. The CDR3 sequence is 15 residues long. The CDR3: CATSDLQVQPYEQYV. CDR3 DNA: TGTGCCACCAGTGATTTGCAAGTTCAGCCCTACGAGCAGTACGTC.

V usage is TRBV5-1 and J usage is TRBJ2-2; no clear D. Per the germline V gene, CDR1 is SGHRS and CDR2 is YFSETQ. V lost 0 bases and J lost 8, with 8 bases in between. This CDR3 contains 13 residues. The CDR3 here is CASSLVNPGELFF. CDR3 nucleotides: TGCGCCAGCAGCTTGGTGAACCCGGGGGAGCTGTTTTTT. Based on the CDR3 plus reference TRBV5-1 and TRBJ2-2, the full variable domain is KAGVTQTPRYLIKTRGQQVTLSCSPISGHRSVSWYQQTPGQGLQFLFEYFSETQRNKGNFPGRFSGRQFSNSRSEMNVSTLELGDSALYLCASSLVNPGELFFGEGSRLTVL.

CDR3: CASSFLGGPSTDTQYF. CDR3 bases: TGTGCCAGCAGCTTTTTGGGGGGCCCTAGCACAGATACGCAGTATTTT. The chain joins TRBV7-6 to TRBJ2-3; D is perhaps TRBD1 or TRBD2 (6 bases each). CDR3 length: 16 residues. Trimming removed 3 bases at V and 0 bases at J, with 13 bases between. The germline V gene has CDR1 SGHVS and CDR2 FNYEAQ. Full variable domain (missing parts from reference TRBV7-6 and TRBJ2-3): GAGVSQSPRYKVTKRGQDVALRCDPISGHVSLYWYRQALGQGPEFLTYFNYEAQQDKSGLPNDRFSAERPEGSISTLTIQRTEQRDSAMYRCASSFLGGPSTDTQYFGPGTRLTVL.

This chain connects TRBV7-8 to TRBJ2-1; D perhaps matches TRBD1 (6 bases). Deletions cut 7 bases from V and 9 bases from J, with 13 bases between. Germline lookup yields CDR1 SGHVS and CDR2 FQNEAQ. The CDR3 is 12 amino acids. The CDR3: CASNTGSAEQFF. CDR3 DNA sequence: TGTGCCAGCAACACAGGGTCGGCTGAGCAGTTCTTC.

The rearrangement joins TRBV6-6 to TRBJ1-6; 10 nucleotides match TRBD1. Germline assignment: CDR1 MNHNY and CDR2 SVGAGI (reference sequence). V shed 4 bases, J shed 8 bases, and the junction held 5 bases outside the gene matches. This CDR3 comprises 15 residues. CDR3 DNA: TGTGCCAGCAGTTTCCGGGACAGGGGTGATTCACCCCTCCACTTT. This codes for CASSFRDRGDSPLHF.

Only a few counts were recorded for this clonotype. This CDR3 reads CASSPLGVTGELFF. In DNA, the CDR3 is TGTGCCAGCAGCCCACTTGGGGTCACCGGGGAGCTGTTTTTT. The rearrangement joins TRBV7-2 to TRBJ2-2; unclear D gene. Germline assignment: CDR1 SGHTA and CDR2 FQGNSA. Trimming left V 5 bases short and J 4 bases short, with 11 bases between. The CDR3 runs 14 residues.

The table lists this clonotype with a few counts. The chain combines TRBV5-5 with TRBJ1-5; D is ambiguous. The CDR3 covers 16 residues. Per the germline V gene, CDR1 is SGHKS and CDR2 is YYEKEE (reference sequence). Between the trimmed V and J ends, which lost 1 base and 4 bases, there was a span of 15 bases. The CDR3 bases are TGTGCCAGCAGCTTGTACGGCTCCCCGGAGAATCAGCCCCAGCATTTT. Protein: CASSLYGSPENQPQHF.

The chain carries TRBV20-1 and TRBJ2-7, with D perhaps TRBD2 (6 bases). In germline, CDR1 is DFQATT, CDR2 SNEGSKA (reference sequence). The CDR3 is 14 residues long. Trimming removed 1 base at V and 3 bases at J, with 13 bases between. The CDR3 DNA is TGCAGTGCTAGAGTGCGGGGTGGTGACTACGAGCAGTACTTC. Translating it yields CSARVRGGDYEQYF.

This clonotype showed up many times. The chain uses TRBV5-1 and TRBJ1-6, with D possibly TRBD1 on 5 matching bases. In germline, CDR1 is SGHRS, CDR2 YFSETQ. The CDR3 covers 15 residues. The ends were cut back, 3 bases at V and 6 bases at J, with 13 bases in the middle. The CDR3 region is CASSSRRARNSPLHF. CDR3 coding DNA: TGCGCCAGCAGCTCCCGCAGGGCCCGTAATTCACCCCTCCACTTT.

The chain combines TRBV14 with TRBJ1-1, with D hard to call. This CDR3 has 13 amino acids. V was cut by 3 bases and J by 2 bases, with 7 bases left in between. CDR1 is SGHDN and CDR2 is FVKESK in the germline V gene. The CDR3 protein is CASSHTRNTEAFF. The CDR3 DNA is TGTGCCAGCAGCCATACGAGAAACACTGAAGCTTTCTTT.

The V and J genes are TRBV4-1 and TRBJ1-6; no firm D call. The CDR3 spans 15 residues. The germline gives CDR1 MGHRA, CDR2 YSYEKL. The V gene lost 1 base and the J gene lost 6 bases, with 10 bases spanning the gap. The DNA for the CDR3 is TGCGCCAGCAGCCAAGGGTGGAAGCCTAATTCACCCCTCCACTTT. As protein: CASSQGWKPNSPLHF.

The chain links TRBV7-2 to TRBJ2-2; D not certain. Trimming cost V 4 bases and J 5 bases, with 11 bases left between them. Germline CDR1 and CDR2: SGHTA and FQGNSA. This CDR3 has 14 residues. The CDR3, as DNA: TGTGCCAGCAGCTCCCTCCGGGTTACCGGGGAGCTGTTTTTT. It codes for CASSSLRVTGELFF.

This clonotype was seen a handful of times. The chain links TRBV15 to TRBJ2-5, with D possibly TRBD1 on 6 matching bases. Trimming took 0 bases from V and 2 from J, leaving 10 bases between them. Germline V lookup: CDR1 LNHNV, CDR2 YYDKDF (reference sequence). The CDR3 is made up of 15 amino acids. The CDR3 is CATSRERTAQETQYF. The CDR3 coding sequence is TGTGCCACCAGCAGAGAACGGACAGCTCAAGAGACCCAGTACTTC.

This chain links TRBV12-3 or TRBV12-4 with TRBJ2-5; D call uncertain. The germline V and J ends were trimmed by 4 bases and 1 base, with 10 bases remaining between them. The CDR3 consists of 14 residues. The CDR3, as DNA: TGTGCCAGCAGTTCCCACACGTCCCAAGAGACCCAGTACTTC. As protein: CASSSHTSQETQYF.

The chain recombines TRBV4-2 with TRBJ2-2; no firm D call. The CDR3 sequence is 15 residues long. Germline V gene lookup returns CDR1 LGHNA and CDR2 YNFKEQ. V gave up 3 bases and J gave up 5 bases, with 13 bases separating them. The CDR3, as DNA: TGTGCCAGCAGCCATCCAAAGGGCCCAACCGGGGAGCTGTTTTTT. Translation gives CASSHPKGPTGELFF.

The chain carries TRBV4-1 and TRBJ2-1; 8 bases line up with TRBD1. This CDR3 is 14 amino acids long. Trimming cost V 3 bases and J 10 bases; bases outside gene matches: 8. The germline CDR1 and CDR2 sequences are MGHRA and YSYEKL. The CDR3 region is CASSHRGQVGEQFF. CDR3 nucleotides: TGCGCCAGCAGCCACCGGGGACAGGTCGGGGAGCAGTTCTTC.

V usage is TRBV12-3 or TRBV12-4 and J usage is TRBJ2-5; 13 bases line up with TRBD2. The CDR3 spans 14 residues. With 3 bases clipped from V and 5 bases from J, the junction kept 0 bases outside the gene matches. The CDR3 DNA follows: TGTGCCAGCAGTTTGGGACTAGCGGGGGAGACCCAGTACTTC. Encoded protein: CASSLGLAGETQYF.

This clonotype was seen more than once but under ten times. V gene TRBV21-1 combines with J gene TRBJ2-5. TRBV21-1 is noted as a pseudogene. The CDR3 spans 11 residues. CDR3 amino acids: CASRFRETQYF. The CDR3 DNA reads as TGTGCCAGCAGGTTCCGGGAGACCCAGTACTTC.

This clonotype was seen many times. This chain connects TRBV4-1 to TRBJ1-1; no definite D call. Germline V gives CDR1 MGHRA, CDR2 YSYEKL. The CDR3 is made up of 13 amino acids. V shed 7 bases and J shed 5 bases, with 14 bases lying between them. The CDR3 sequence is CASTPELRTEAFF. CDR3 DNA: TGCGCCAGCACCCCAGAGTTGCGGACTGAAGCTTTCTTT.

This clonotype has a handful of counts. The chain links TRBV7-2 to TRBJ1-6, with a possible D match to TRBD1 (5 bases). Trimming shortened V by 8 bases and J by 14 bases, and 16 bases separated the two germline ends. The germline CDR1 and CDR2 sequences are SGHTA and FQGNSA. This CDR3 is 12 amino acids long. Written as DNA, the CDR3 is TGTGCCAGCCGGGGGGGAGGTAGCGCCCTCCACTTT. Protein sequence: CASRGGGSALHF.

This clonotype occurred a few times. The rearrangement links TRBV19 to TRBJ2-7; the D is unclear. V lost 1 base and J 2 bases, leaving 12 bases between the germline ends. The CDR3 sequence is 15 residues long. Germline loops: CDR1 LNHDA, CDR2 SQIVND (reference sequence). In DNA, the CDR3 is TGTGCCAGTAGTATAGTCGACGGACCGCCCTACGAGCAGTACTTC. This translates into CASSIVDGPPYEQYF.

This clonotype has ten or more counts. The chain combines TRBV18 with TRBJ1-1; D is unclear. CDR3 length equals 13 residues. V lost 1 base and J lost 1, with 4 bases in between. Germline lookup yields CDR1 KGHSH and CDR2 LQKENI. CDR3 in DNA: TGTGCCAGCTCACCACGGACGAACACTGAAGCTTTCTTT. As protein: CASSPRTNTEAFF.